This T cell receptor (beta chain) appears in the sequencing data of a study of shared clonotypes between healthy human individuals (TCRdb year 2020). About the investigation overall: The cohort included three men and a couple of women between 18 and 49 years of age. The study deeply sequenced blood TCR repertoires of five healthy adults to estimate repertoire size and the extent of clonotype sharing between individuals. Leukapheresis yielded between about 0.9 and 8.9 billion PBMCs per donor. Different laboratories and diverse techniques were used to prepare libraries and sequence TCR repertoires, to increase sequencing depth and limit assay-specific biases. For each donor, CD4 naive and CD4 memory were each run on three plates, CD8 naive on two plates, and CD8 memory on one plate.

Results and caveats for the whole study, not just this receptor: Based on pairwise subsampling, the degree of clonotype sharing among donors was expected to be affected by sequencing depth. Even with the large sequencing depth, rarefaction of the sorted-subset datasets indicated that sequencing was incomplete. Sharing across a few donors was observed for approximately 5% of naive CD4, under 4% of naive CD8, 2% to 2.5% of memory CD4, and around 0.4% of memory CD8 clonotypes. Higher generation probabilities were observed for clonotypes shared by all four sorted-subset donors than for non-shared clonotypes. Sampling was restricted to blood, and TCR repertoires in tissue are likely to differ from TCR repertoires in blood. Naive subsets generally had larger estimated clonotype richness than memory subsets. The small number of donors limited the genetic and exposure-history diversity represented.

In the case of this clone: No antigen is known for it. Base qualities are missing; no much larger clone stands one base away.

CDR1 SQVTM and CDR2 ANQGSEA were looked up in the germline V gene. Spanning cysteine to phenylalanine, the CDR3 consists of 13 amino acids. The retained sequence is limited to the CDR3, 39 bases, with the frame set at the first base. V is pruned by 7 bases and J by 5 bases, leaving 8 bases of the junction without a gene match. Using the deep immunoSEQ assay, multiplex PCR amplified TCR CDR3 regions from genomic DNA. Extracted genomic DNA from each cell subset was distributed evenly across all wells of several immunoSEQ 96-well plates, and each plate was treated as a replicate. For sorted subsets, around 0.2 ug genomic DNA, equal to tens of thousands of T cell genomes, was loaded into each replicate PCR. Purified libraries were quantified with a Qubit 3.0 fluorometer, sized on a Bioanalyzer 2100, and re-quantified with the KAPA Library Quantification kit. Every immunoSEQ 96-well plate was sequenced on a dedicated single-read 150-cycle Illumina NextSeq 550 flow cell. As for how the authors treated the data: Because only junctional sequences without quality scores were contained in the immunoSEQ output, filtering matching that applied to full-length reads could not be performed. To assign V/J genes and CDR3, sequences were annotated using PyIR, a Python wrapper for IgBLAST v1.9, with IMGT germline references. Reads were filtered out if the reads had weak V/J assignments (E-value above 1e-6), no CDR3, stop codons, out-of-frame junctions, or ambiguous translated residues. V3J clonotypes were defined as sequences sharing an identical inferred V gene, J gene, and CDR3 amino acid sequence. Percentage overlap between repertoires was calculated by dividing the number of shared unique clonotypes by the size of the smaller repertoire. Richness of each repertoire was evaluated using RTK rarefaction, the Chao1 estimator, and Recon v2.1 estimates of unobserved clonotypes. OLGA was used to compute generation probabilities for all TCRbeta clonotypes that the gDNA method yielded from a few donors. What TCRdb holds here is the immuneACCESS table cut down to in-frame rearrangements. Part of the clones is not present; checked against another copy, under half of the missing clones reflect an unresolved V gene, and the others are unexplained. That table supplies the V and J calls and clone size; D and trimming were determined from the DNA. Present in this sample are 2 million to 3 million clones, under 95% of which were seen just once. More than 0.35% of the sample belongs to the ten largest clones.

The donors were healthy, HIV-negative adults who had no recently reported acute infections or vaccinations. Only Caucasian adults living in Nashville, Tennessee, USA were represented among the donors. CD4+ T cells were enriched by magnetic negative selection; naive cells were then positively selected on CD45RA, and the negative fraction formed the memory subset. Blood was collected by leukapheresis, and PBMCs were isolated by Ficoll-Histopaque density gradient centrifugation and then cryopreserved in liquid nitrogen vapor phase. Analytical flow cytometry was used to check the purity and quantity of every magnetically sorted T cell population. Genomic DNA was isolated from each sorted fraction and quantified by UV absorbance on a Nanodrop 2000c.

The receptor was derived from a man between 18 and 29 years old in good health. Some clones in this sample may be carry-over from other donors' samples. Here the chain combines TRBV29-1 and TRBJ1-1, and TRBD1 aligns with 9 junction nucleotides. Input material: naive CD4+ T cells from PBMCs. Explained via the paper, the cell subset or site label denotes: CD45RA+ positively selected. DNA sequence: TGCAGCGCTAATGACAGGGGGGATACTGAAGCTTTCTTT. Its protein is CSANDRGDTEAFF.